Listed below are T cell receptor beta chains from one sample, sequenced in a study of cytomegalovirus exposure and HLA in healthy donors. TCRdb's copy holds only in-frame clones and misses some; the assay was immunoSEQ multiplex PCR. The repertoire table contains 45,000 to 70,000 clones. Sequenced sample: PBMCs. These receptors all stem from a woman aged 45 to 65 in good health and CMV-seropositive. Both conserved end residues are trimmed from each CDR3. Fields, in order: V gene, J gene, CDR3 length, CDR3 protein.

v_gene: TRBV7-7
j_gene: TRBJ2-7
len: 11
CDR3aa: ASSLAQGDEQY

v_gene: TRBV30
j_gene: TRBJ2-7
len: 13
CDR3aa: ACVTGGLMKYEQY

v_gene: TRBV6-5
j_gene: TRBJ1-4
len: 13
CDR3aa: ASSYSRGPNEKLF

v_gene: TRBV30
j_gene: TRBJ2-5
len: 12
CDR3aa: AWRAPGGWETQY

v_gene: TRBV20-1
j_gene: TRBJ2-4
len: 9
CDR3aa: SALQGNIQY

v_gene: TRBV30
j_gene: TRBJ1-2
len: 12
CDR3aa: AWSRPGQGRGYT

v_gene: TRBV10-1
j_gene: TRBJ1-2
len: 13
CDR3aa: ASSESRILNYGYT

v_gene: TRBV29-1
j_gene: TRBJ1-1
len: 11
CDR3aa: SVWDRSNTEAF

v_gene: TRBV27
j_gene: TRBJ2-1
len: 14
CDR3aa: ASSLFQLAGVDEQF

v_gene: TRBV16
j_gene: TRBJ1-1
len: 14
CDR3aa: ASSQPFTGGDPEAF

v_gene: TRBV6-5
j_gene: TRBJ2-6
len: 13
CDR3aa: ASNLRGSGANVLT

v_gene: TRBV5-1
j_gene: TRBJ1-6
len: 13
CDR3aa: ASSAGQGARSPLH

v_gene: TRBV10-1
j_gene: TRBJ1-6
len: 16
CDR3aa: ASSESGQAAHFNSPLH

v_gene: TRBV19
j_gene: TRBJ2-2
len: 11
CDR3aa: ASSIAGRGELF

v_gene: TRBV5-1
j_gene: NA
len: 13
CDR3aa: ASRLLAGGFYEQY

v_gene: TRBV25-1
j_gene: TRBJ2-1
len: 12
CDR3aa: ASTGTGRYNEQF